The sequence of this TCR beta chain was determined in a study of cytotoxic CD8 clonotypes in ibrutinib-treated CLL. As concerns this clone: The target antigen is unknown.

CDR3 length: 11 amino acids. Looked up from germline, CDR1 is DFQATT and CDR2 is SNEGSKA (reference sequence). The study's findings and limits: A rise in clonality was seen at ibrutinib response, and a fall back toward baseline was seen at progression.

Using immunoSEQ multiplex PCR, the repertoire was profiled, and TCRdb retains in-frame clones only, with some absent. This sample has tens of thousands of clones, with 45% to 65% found just once. The material was PBMCs, obtained after 12 months of ibrutinib treatment. This sequence joins TRBV20-1 and TRBJ2-7, with 10 positions matching TRBD1. This clonotype was sampled from a human donor with chronic lymphocytic leukemia. CDR3 sequence: CSGTGVYEQYV. The CDR3 DNA sequence: TGCAGCGGGACAGGGGTTTACGAGCAGTACGTC.